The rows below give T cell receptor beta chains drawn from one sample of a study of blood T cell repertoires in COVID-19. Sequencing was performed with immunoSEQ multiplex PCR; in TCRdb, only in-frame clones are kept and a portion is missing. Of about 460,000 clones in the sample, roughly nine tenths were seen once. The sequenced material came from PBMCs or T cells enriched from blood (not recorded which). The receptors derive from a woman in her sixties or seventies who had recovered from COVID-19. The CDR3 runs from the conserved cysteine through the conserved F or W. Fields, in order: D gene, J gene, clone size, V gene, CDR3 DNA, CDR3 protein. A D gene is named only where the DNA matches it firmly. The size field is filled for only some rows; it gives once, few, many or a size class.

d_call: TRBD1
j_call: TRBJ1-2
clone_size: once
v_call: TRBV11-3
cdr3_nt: TGTGCCAGCACTGGGACAGATTCCCCCTGGGGCTACACCTTC
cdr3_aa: CASTGTDSPWGYTF

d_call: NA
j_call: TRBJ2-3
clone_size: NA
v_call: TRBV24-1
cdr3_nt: TGTGCCACCAGTGACCTAGTGGGGGGAACAGATACGCAGTATTTT
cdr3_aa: CATSDLVGGTDTQYF

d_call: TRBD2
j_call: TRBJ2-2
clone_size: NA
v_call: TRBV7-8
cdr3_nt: TGTGCCAGCATCCCCAGGGAGGGGAACACCGGGGAGCTGTTTTTT
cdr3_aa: CASIPREGNTGELFF

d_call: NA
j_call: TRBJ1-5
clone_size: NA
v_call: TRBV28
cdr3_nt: TGTGCCAGCAGCCGGGGGGGAGGGAGCAATCAGCCCCAGCATTTT
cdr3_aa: CASSRGGGSNQPQHF

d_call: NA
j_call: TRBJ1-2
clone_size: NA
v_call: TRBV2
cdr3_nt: TGTGCCAGCAGCCGACAGCCTAACTATGGCTACACCTTC
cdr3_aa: CASSRQPNYGYTF

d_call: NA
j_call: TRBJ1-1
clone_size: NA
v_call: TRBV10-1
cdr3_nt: TGCGCCAGCACCTTATCGGGGGACACTGAAGCTTTCTTT
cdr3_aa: CASTLSGDTEAFF

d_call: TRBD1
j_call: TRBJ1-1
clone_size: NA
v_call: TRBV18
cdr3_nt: TGTGCCAGCTCACCCTACGACAGGGCCCCTGAAGCTTTCTTT
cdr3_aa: CASSPYDRAPEAFF

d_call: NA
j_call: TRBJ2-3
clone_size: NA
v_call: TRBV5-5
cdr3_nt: TGTGCCAGCGGTCCTCCGGGACTGCTCACAGATACGCAGTATTTT
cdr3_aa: CASGPPGLLTDTQYF

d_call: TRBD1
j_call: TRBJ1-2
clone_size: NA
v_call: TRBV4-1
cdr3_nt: TGCGCCAGCAGCCAAGCAGGGGGCAACTATGGCTACACCTTC
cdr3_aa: CASSQAGGNYGYTF

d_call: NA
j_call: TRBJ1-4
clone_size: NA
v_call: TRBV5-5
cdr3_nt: TGTGCCAGCAGCTTGGCAGGGACTGCAACTAATGAAAAACTGTTTTTT
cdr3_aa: CASSLAGTATNEKLFF

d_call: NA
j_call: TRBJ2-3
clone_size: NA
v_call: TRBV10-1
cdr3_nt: TGCGCCAGCAGTGGGGTAGGGGTTCGGGATACGCAGTATTTT
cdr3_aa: CASSGVGVRDTQYF

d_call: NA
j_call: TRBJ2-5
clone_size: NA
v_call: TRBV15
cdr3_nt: TGTGCCACCAGCAGAGACAGGTACCAAGAGACCCAGTACTTC
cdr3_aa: CATSRDRYQETQYF

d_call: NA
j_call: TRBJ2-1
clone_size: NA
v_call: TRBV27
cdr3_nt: TGTGCCAGCAGTCCCGGACAGAGAAGATACAATGAGCAGTTCTTC
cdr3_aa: CASSPGQRRYNEQFF

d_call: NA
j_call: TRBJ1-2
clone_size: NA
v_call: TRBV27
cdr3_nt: TGTGCCAGGAGGAAGGGGGACCCTAACTATGGCTACACCTTC
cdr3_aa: CARRKGDPNYGYTF

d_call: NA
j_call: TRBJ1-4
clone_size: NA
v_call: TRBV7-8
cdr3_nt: TGTGCCAGCAGCTCTAGGGACATTGAAAAACTGTTTTTT
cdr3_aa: CASSSRDIEKLFF

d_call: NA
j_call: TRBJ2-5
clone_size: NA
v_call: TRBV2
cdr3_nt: TGTGCCAGCAGTGTTGGAAGCGACCAAGAGACCCAGTACTTC
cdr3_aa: CASSVGSDQETQYF

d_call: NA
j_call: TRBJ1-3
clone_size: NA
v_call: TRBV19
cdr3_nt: TGTGCCAGTAGTCAGGGATCTGGAAACACCATATATTTT
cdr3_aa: CASSQGSGNTIYF

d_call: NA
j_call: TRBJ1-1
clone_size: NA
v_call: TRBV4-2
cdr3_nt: TGTGCCAGCAGTCCACAGGGAAACACTGAAGCTTTCTTT
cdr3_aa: CASSPQGNTEAFF

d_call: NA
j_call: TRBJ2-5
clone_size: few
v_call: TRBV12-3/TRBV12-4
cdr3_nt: TGTGCCAGCGCTAAAGAAAAGGAGACCCAGTACTTC
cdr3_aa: CASAKEKETQYF

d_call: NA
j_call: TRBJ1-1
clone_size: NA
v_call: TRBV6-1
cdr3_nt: TGTGCCAGCAGTGAACAGGGGTTGAACACTGAAGCTTTCTTT
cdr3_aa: CASSEQGLNTEAFF

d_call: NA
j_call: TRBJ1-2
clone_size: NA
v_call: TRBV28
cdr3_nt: TGTGCCAGCAGTACTTCCGTCTATGGCTACACCTTC
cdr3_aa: CASSTSVYGYTF

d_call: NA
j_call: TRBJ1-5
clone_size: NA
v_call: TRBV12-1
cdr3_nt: TGTGCCAGCAGCGGTGGACAGGGAGGCAATCAGCCCCAGCATTTT
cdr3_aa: CASSGGQGGNQPQHF

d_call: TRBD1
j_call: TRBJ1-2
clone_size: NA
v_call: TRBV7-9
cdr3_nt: TGTGCCAGCAGCCCGTCCGAAGTGACAGGGTCCGGCTACACCTTC
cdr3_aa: CASSPSEVTGSGYTF

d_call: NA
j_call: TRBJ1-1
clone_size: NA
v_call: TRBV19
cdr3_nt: TGTGCCAGTAGTCGTCAGGGATACACTGAAGCTTTCTTT
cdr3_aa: CASSRQGYTEAFF

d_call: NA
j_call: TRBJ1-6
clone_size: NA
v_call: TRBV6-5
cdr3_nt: TGTGCCAGCAAGCCGGGACTAAACTATAATTCACCCCTCCACTTT
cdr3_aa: CASKPGLNYNSPLHF

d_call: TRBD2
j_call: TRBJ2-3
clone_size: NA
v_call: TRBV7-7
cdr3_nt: TGTGCTAGCAGCCCCGGGACTAGCGGGGGGGCTGATACGCAGTATTTT
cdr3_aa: CASSPGTSGGADTQYF

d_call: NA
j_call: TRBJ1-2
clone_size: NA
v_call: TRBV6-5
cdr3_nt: TGTGCCAGCAGTAATGGGGGCGGAAACTATGGCTACACCTTC
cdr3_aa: CASSNGGGNYGYTF

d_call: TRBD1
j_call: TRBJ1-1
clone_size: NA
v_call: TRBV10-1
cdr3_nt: TGCGCCAGCAGTGAAGGGACAGGGAACACTGAAGCTTTCTTT
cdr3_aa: CASSEGTGNTEAFF

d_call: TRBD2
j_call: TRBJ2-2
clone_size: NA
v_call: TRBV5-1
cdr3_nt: TGCGCCAGCAGCCGGCGGGGGGGCGACGGGGAGCTGTTTTTT
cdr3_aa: CASSRRGGDGELFF

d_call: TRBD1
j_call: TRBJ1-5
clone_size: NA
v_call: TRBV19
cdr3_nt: TGTGCCAGTAATGCGGACAGGGGGCTCCGAAGCAATCAGCCCCAGCATTTT
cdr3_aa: CASNADRGLRSNQPQHF

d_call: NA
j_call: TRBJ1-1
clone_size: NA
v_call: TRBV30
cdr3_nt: TGTGCCTGGAGTCCACAGGGGAACACTGAAGCTTTCTTT
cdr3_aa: CAWSPQGNTEAFF

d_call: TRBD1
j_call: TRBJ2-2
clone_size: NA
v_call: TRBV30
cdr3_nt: TGTGCCTGGAGTGTACAGGGGAGACGCGGGGAGCTGTTTTTT
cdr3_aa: CAWSVQGRRGELFF

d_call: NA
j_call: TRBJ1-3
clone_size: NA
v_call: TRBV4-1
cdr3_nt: TGCGCCAGCAGCTTTAGCGGGGACACCATATATTTT
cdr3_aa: CASSFSGDTIYF

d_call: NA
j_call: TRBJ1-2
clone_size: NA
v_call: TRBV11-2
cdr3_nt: TGTGCCAGCAGCCCATTACAGGGTTGGGGGGGCTACACCTTC
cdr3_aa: CASSPLQGWGGYTF

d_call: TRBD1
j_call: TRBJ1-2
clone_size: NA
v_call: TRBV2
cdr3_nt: TGTGCCAGCAGCGGGACAGGGCTAGGGTCCCACTATGGCTACACCTTC
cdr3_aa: CASSGTGLGSHYGYTF

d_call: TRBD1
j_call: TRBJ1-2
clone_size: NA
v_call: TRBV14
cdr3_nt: TGTGCCAGCAGCCAGGCCGGGACAGGGGGCTATGGCTACACCTTC
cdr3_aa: CASSQAGTGGYGYTF

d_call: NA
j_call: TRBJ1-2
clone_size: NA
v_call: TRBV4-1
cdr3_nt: TGCGCCAGCAGCCAAGATGGAGTGGTCTATGGCTACACCTTC
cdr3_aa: CASSQDGVVYGYTF

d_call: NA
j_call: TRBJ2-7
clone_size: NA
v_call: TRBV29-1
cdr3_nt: TGCAGCGTTGAAGTGGGGGGTTCCGGCTACGAGCAGTACTTC
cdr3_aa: CSVEVGGSGYEQYF

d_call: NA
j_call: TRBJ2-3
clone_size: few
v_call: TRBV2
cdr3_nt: TGTGCCAGCATCTCCCGACAGGCCCCCGATACGCAGTATTTT
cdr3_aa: CASISRQAPDTQYF

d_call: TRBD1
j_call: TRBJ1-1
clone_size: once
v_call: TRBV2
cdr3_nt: TGTGCCAACTCCCAGGGGGCTGAAGCTTTCTTT
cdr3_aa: CANSQGAEAFF

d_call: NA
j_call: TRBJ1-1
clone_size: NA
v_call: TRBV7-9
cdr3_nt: TGTGCCAGCAGCCGCCTGACACTTTTGAACACTGAAGCTTTCTTT
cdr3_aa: CASSRLTLLNTEAFF

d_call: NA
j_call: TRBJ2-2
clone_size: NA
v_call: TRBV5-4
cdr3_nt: TGTGCCAGCAGCTTTTCAGGCAGCACCGGGGAGCTGTTTTTT
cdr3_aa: CASSFSGSTGELFF